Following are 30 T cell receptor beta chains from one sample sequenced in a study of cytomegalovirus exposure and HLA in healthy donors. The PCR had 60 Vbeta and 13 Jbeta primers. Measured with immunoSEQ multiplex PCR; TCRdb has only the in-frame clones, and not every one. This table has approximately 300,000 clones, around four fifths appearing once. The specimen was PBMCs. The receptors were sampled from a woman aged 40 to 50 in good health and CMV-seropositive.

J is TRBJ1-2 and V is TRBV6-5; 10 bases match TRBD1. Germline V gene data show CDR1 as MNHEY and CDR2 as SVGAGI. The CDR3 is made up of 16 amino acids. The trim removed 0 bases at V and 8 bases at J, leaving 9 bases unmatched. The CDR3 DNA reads TGTGCCAGCAGTTACTCTTCCGGGACAGGGGTCGTAGGCTACACCTTC. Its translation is CASSYSSGTGVVGYTF.

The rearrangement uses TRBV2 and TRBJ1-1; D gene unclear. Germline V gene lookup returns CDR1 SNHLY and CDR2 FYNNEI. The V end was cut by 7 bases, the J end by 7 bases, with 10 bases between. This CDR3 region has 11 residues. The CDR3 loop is CASTTAYEAFF. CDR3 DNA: TGTGCCAGCACTACAGCTTATGAAGCTTTCTTT.

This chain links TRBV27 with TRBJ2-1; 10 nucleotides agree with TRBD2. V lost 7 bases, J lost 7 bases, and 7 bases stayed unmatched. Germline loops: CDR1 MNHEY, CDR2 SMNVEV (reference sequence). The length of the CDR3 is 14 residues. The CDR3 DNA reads TGTGCCAGCAATAAGCTAGCGGGGGATAATGAGCAGTTCTTC. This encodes CASNKLAGDNEQFF.

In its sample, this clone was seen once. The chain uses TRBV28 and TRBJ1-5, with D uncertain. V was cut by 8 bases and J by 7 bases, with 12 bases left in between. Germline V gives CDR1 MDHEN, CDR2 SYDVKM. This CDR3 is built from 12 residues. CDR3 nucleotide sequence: TGTGCCAGCGGATACCAACTACAGCCCCAGCATTTT. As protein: CASGYQLQPQHF. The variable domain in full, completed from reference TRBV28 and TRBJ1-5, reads DVKVTQSSRYLVKRTGEKVFLECVQDMDHENMFWYRQDPGLGLRLIYFSYDVKMKEKGDIPEGYSVSREKKERFSLILESASTNQTSMYLCASGYQLQPQHFGDGTRLSIL.

The CDR3 DNA sequence: TGCGCCAGCAGCTTATCACAGGTCTCCTACGAGCAGTACTTC. It specifies CASSLSQVSYEQYF. This chain connects TRBV5-1 to TRBJ2-5, with D tentatively TRBD1 (5 bases). The J call is uncertain, as TRBJ2-7 better fits the DNA end. Germline CDR1 is SGHRS and CDR2 is YFSETQ. This CDR3 spans 14 amino acids.

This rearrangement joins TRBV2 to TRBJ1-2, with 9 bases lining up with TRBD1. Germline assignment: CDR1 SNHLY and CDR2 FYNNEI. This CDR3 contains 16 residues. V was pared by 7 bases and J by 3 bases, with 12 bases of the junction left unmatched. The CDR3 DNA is TGTGCCAGCAACCTACGGACAGGGGAAAGGGACTATGGCTACACCTTC. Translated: CASNLRTGERDYGYTF.

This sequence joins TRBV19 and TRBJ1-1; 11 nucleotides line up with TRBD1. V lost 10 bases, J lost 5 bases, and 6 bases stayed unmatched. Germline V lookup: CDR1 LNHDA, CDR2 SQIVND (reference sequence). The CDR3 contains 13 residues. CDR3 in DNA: TGTGCCACCCGGACAGGGGGCAGGACTGAAGCTTTCTTT. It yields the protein CATRTGGRTEAFF. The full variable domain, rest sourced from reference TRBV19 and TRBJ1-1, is DGGITQSPKYLFRKEGQNVTLSCEQNLNHDAMYWYRQDPGQGLRLIYYSQIVNDFQKGDIAEGYSVSREKKESFPLTVTSAQKNPTAFYLCATRTGGRTEAFFGQGTRLTVV.

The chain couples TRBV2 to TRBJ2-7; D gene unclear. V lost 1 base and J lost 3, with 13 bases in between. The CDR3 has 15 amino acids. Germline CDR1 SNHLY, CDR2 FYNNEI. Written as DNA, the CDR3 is TGTGCCAGCAGTGAAGACCGCTCGGTCGTCTACGAGCAGTACTTC. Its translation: CASSEDRSVVYEQYF.

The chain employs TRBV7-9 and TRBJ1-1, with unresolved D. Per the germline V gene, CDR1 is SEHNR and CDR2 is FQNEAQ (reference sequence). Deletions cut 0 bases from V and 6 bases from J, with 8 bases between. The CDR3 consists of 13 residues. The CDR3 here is CASSLAAAAEAFF. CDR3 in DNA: TGTGCCAGCAGCTTAGCAGCGGCAGCTGAAGCTTTCTTT.

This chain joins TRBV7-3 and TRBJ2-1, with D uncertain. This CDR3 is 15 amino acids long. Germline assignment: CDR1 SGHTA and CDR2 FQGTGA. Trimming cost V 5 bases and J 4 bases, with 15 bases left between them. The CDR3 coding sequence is TGTGCCAGCAGCGTTGCCGGAGTCGCGTACAATGAGCAGTTCTTC. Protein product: CASSVAGVAYNEQFF.

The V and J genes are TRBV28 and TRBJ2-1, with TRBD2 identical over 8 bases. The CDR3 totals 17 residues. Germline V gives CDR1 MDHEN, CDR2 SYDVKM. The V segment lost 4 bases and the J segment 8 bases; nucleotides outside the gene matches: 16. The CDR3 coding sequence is TGTGCCAGCAGTTCGGAGATCTTAGCGGGAACCGCGGATGAGCAGTTCTTC. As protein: CASSSEILAGTADEQFF.

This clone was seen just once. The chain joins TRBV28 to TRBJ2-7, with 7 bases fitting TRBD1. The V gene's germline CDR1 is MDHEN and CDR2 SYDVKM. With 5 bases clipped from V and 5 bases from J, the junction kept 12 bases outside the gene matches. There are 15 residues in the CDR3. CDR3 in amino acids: CASSPRTGRADEQYF. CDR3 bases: TGTGCCAGCAGTCCCCGGACAGGCCGTGCGGACGAGCAGTACTTC.

The DNA for the CDR3 is TGTGCCAGTAGTTTCTGGACAGGCGGTGGGATCATTCAGTACTTC. The encoded protein is CASSFWTGGGIIQYF. The chain carries TRBV19 and TRBJ2-4, with 7 bases aligning to TRBD1. The V gene's germline CDR1 is LNHDA and CDR2 SQIVND (reference sequence). The V segment lost 5 bases and the J segment 9 bases; nucleotides outside the gene matches: 13. This CDR3 contains 15 residues. Looking up the rest from reference TRBV19 and TRBJ2-4 gives the full variable domain: DGGITQSPKYLFRKEGQNVTLSCEQNLNHDAMYWYRQDPGQGLRLIYYSQIVNDFQKGDIAEGYSVSREKKESFPLTVTSAQKNPTAFYLCASSFWTGGGIIQYFGAGTRLSVL.

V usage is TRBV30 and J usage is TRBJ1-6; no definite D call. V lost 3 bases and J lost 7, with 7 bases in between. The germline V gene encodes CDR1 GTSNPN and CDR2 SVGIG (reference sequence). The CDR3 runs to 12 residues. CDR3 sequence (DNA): TGTGCCTGGAGCACTACAAATTCACCCCTCCACTTT. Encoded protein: CAWSTTNSPLHF. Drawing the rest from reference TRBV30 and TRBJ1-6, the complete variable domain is SQTIHQWPATLVQPVGSPLSLECTVEGTSNPNLYWYRQAAGRGLQLLFYSVGIGQISSEVPQNLSASRPQDRQFILSSKKLLLSDSGFYLCAWSTTNSPLHFGNGTRLTVT.

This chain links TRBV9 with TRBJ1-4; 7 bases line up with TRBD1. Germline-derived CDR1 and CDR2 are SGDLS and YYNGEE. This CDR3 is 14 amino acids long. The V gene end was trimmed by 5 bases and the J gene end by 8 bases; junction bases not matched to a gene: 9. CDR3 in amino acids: CASSSTPDREKLFF. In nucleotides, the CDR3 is TGTGCCAGCAGTAGTACGCCGGACAGGGAAAAACTGTTTTTT.

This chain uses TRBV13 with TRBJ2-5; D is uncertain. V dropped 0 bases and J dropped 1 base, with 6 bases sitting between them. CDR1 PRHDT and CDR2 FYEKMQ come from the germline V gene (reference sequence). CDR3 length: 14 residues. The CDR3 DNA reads TGTGCCAGCAGCTTAGGCACATTCCAAGAGACCCAGTACTTC. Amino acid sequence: CASSLGTFQETQYF.

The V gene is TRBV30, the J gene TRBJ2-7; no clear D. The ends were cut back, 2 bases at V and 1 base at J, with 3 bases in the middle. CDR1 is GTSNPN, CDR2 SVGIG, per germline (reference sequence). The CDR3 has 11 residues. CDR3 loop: CAWSPSYEQYF. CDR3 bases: TGTGCCTGGAGTCCGTCCTACGAGCAGTACTTC.

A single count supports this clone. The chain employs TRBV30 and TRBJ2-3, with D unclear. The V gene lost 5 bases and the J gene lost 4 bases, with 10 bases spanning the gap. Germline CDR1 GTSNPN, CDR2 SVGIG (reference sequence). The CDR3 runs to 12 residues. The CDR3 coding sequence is TGTGCCTGGTCCCCGAGTGCAGATACGCAGTATTTT. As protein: CAWSPSADTQYF. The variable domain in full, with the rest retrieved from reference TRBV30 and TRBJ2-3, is SQTIHQWPATLVQPVGSPLSLECTVEGTSNPNLYWYRQAAGRGLQLLFYSVGIGQISSEVPQNLSASRPQDRQFILSSKKLLLSDSGFYLCAWSPSADTQYFGPGTRLTVL.

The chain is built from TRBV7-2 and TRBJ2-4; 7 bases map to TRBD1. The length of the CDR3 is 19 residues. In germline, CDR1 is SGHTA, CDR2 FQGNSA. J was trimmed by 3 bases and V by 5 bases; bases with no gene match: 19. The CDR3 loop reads CASSPRDRTVSIGKNIQYF. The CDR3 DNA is TGTGCCAGCAGCCCCCGGGACAGAACGGTCTCTATCGGCAAAAACATTCAGTACTTC.

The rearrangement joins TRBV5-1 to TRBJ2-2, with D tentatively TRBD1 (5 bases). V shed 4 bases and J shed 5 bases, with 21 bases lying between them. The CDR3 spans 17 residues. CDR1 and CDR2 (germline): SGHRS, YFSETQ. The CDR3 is CASSVATGFPVTGELFF. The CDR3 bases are TGCGCCAGCAGCGTTGCTACAGGTTTTCCCGTTACCGGGGAGCTGTTTTTT.

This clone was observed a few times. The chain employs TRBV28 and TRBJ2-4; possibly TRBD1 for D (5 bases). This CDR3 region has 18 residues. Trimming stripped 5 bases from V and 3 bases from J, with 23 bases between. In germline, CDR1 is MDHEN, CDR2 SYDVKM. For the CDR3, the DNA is TGTGCCAGCAGTCCTGACAGCCTAGTAAAAGGAGACAAAAACATTCAGTACTTC. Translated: CASSPDSLVKGDKNIQYF.

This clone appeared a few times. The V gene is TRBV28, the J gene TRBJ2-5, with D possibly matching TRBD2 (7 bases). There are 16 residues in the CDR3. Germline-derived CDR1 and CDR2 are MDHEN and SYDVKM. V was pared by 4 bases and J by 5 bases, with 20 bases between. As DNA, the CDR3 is TGTGCCAGCAGTTCCCCGACAGGCGGGGGTCTGGAGACCCAGTACTTC. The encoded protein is CASSSPTGGGLETQYF.

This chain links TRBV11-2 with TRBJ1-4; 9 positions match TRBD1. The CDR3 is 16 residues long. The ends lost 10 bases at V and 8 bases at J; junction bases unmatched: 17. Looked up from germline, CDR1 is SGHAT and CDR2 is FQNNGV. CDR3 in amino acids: CAIPPGTGNIGEKLFF. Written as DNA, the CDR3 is TGTGCCATCCCACCCGGGACAGGGAATATAGGGGAAAAACTGTTTTTT.

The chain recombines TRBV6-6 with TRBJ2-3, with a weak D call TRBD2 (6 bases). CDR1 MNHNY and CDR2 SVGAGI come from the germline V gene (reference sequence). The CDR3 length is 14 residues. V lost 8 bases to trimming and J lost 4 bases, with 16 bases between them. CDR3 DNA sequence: TGTGCCAGCGAGGGGCGGGAACCGCCAGATACGCAGTATTTT. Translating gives CASEGREPPDTQYF.

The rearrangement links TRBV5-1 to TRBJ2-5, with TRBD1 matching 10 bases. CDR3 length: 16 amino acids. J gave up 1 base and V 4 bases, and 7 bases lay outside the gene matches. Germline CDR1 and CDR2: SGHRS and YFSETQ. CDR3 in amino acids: CASSRGQGRGQETQYF. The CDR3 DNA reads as TGCGCCAGCAGCAGGGGACAGGGGAGGGGCCAAGAGACCCAGTACTTC.

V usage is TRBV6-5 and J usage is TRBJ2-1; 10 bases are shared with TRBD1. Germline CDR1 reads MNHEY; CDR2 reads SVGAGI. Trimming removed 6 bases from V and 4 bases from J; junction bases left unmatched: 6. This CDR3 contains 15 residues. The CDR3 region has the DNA TGTGCCAGCAGGACGACAGGGGGCAGTTACAATGAGCAGTTCTTC. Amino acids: CASRTTGGSYNEQFF.

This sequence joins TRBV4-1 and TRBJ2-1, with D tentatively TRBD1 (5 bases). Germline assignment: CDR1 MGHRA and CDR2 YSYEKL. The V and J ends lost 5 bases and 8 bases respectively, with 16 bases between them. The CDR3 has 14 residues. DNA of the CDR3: TGCGCCAGCAGCAGGGGTTTTCAGTTCGATGAGCAGTTCTTC. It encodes CASSRGFQFDEQFF.

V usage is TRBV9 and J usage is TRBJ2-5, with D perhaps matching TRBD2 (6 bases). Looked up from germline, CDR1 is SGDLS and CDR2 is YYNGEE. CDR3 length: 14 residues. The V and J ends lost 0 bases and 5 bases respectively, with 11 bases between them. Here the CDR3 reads CASSVAGAVETQYF. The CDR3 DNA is TGTGCCAGCAGCGTAGCGGGAGCTGTTGAGACCCAGTACTTC.

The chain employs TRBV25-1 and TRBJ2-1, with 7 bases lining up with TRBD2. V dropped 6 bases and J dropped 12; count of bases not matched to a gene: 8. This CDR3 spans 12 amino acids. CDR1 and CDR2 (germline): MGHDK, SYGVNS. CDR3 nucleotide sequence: TGTGCCAGCAGAAGTGGGGGGGAAGGGCAGTTCTTC. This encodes CASRSGGEGQFF. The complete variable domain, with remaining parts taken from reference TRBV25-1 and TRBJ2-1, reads EADIYQTPRYLVIGTGKKITLECSQTMGHDKMYWYQQDPGMELHLIHYSYGVNSTEKGDLSSESTVSRIRTEHFPLTLESARPSHTSQYLCASRSGGEGQFFGPGTRLTVL.

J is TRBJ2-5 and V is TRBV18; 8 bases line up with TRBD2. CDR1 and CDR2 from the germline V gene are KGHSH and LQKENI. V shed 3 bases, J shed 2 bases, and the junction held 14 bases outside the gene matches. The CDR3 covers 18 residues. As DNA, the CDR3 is TGTGCCAGCTCACCCTCCGGGAGGAGCGGGAGTGGGCAAGAGACCCAGTACTTC. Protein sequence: CASSPSGRSGSGQETQYF.